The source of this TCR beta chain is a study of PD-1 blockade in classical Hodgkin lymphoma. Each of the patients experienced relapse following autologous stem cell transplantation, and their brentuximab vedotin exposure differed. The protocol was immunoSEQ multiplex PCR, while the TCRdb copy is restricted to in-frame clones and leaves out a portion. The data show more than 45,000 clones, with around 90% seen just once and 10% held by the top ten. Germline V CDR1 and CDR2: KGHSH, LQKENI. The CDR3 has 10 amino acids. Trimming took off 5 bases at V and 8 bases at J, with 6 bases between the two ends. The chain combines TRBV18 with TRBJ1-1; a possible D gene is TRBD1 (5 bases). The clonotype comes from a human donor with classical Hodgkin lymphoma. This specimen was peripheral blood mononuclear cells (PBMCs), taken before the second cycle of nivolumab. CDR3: CASSRDEAFF. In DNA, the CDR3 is TGTGCCAGCTCAAGGGACGAAGCTTTCTTT.